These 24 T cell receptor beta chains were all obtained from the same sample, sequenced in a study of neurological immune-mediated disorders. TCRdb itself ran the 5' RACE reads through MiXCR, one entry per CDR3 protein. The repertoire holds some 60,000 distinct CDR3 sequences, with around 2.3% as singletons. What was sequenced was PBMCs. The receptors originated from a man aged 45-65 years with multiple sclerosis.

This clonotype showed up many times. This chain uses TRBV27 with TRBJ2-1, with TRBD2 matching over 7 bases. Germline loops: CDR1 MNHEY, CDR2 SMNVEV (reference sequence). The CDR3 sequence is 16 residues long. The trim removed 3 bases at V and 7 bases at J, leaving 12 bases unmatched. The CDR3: CASSFLGSGGLNEQFF. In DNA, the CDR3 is TGTGCCAGCAGTTTTTTAGGCTCGGGGGGTCTAAATGAGCAGTTCTTC.

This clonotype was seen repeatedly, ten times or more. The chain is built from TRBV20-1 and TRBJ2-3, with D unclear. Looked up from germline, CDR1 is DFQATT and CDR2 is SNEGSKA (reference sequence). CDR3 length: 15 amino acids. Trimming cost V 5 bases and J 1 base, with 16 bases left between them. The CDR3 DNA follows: TGCAGTGCTCACCCCCGGGCTAGTCGCACAGATACGCAGTATTTT. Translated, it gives CSAHPRASRTDTQYF.

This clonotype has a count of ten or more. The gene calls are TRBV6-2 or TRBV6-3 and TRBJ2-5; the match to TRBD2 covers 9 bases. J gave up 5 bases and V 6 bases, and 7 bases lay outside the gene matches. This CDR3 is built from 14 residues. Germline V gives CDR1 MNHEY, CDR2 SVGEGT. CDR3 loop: CASRRLAVQETQYF. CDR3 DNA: TGTGCCAGCAGACGACTAGCGGTTCAGGAGACCCAGTACTTC.

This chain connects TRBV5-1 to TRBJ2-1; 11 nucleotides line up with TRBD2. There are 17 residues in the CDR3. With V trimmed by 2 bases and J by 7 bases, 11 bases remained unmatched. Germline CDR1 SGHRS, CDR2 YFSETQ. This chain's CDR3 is CASSFRRGSGGVNEQFF. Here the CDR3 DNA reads TGCGCCAGCAGCTTCCGACGGGGTAGCGGGGGGGTAAATGAGCAGTTCTTC.

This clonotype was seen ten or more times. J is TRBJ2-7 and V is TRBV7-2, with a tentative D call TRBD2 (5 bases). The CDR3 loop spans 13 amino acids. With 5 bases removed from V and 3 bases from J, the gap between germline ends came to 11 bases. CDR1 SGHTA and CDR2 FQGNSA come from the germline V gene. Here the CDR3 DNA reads TGTGCCAGCAGCCTTGGACTTGGCTACGAGCAGTACTTC. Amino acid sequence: CASSLGLGYEQYF. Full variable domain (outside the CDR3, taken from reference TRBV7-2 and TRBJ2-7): GAGVSQSPSNKVTEKGKDVELRCDPISGHTALYWYRQSLGQGLEFLIYFQGNSAPDKSGLPSDRFSAERTGGSVSTLTIQRTQQEDSAVYLCASSLGLGYEQYFGPGTRLTVT.

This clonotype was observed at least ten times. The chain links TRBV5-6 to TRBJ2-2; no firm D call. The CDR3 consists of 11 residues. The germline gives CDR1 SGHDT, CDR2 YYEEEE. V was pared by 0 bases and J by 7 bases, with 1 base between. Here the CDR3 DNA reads TGTGCCAGCAGCTTGGACGGGGAGCTGTTTTTT. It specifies CASSLDGELFF. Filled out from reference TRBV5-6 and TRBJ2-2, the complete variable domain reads DAGVTQSPTHLIKTRGQQVTLRCSPKSGHDTVSWYQQALGQGPQFIFQYYEEEERQRGNFPDRFSGHQFPNYSSELNVNALLLGDSALYLCASSLDGELFFGEGSRLTVL.

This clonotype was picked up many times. CDR3 DNA: TGTGCCAGCAGTTTATCGGGCCACGAGCAGTACTTC. It codes for CASSLSGHEQYF. V and J are TRBV27 and TRBJ2-7; D not resolved. V was shortened by 0 bases and J by 5 bases, with 5 bases between the two germline ends. This CDR3 contains 12 residues. Germline V gives CDR1 MNHEY, CDR2 SMNVEV (reference sequence).

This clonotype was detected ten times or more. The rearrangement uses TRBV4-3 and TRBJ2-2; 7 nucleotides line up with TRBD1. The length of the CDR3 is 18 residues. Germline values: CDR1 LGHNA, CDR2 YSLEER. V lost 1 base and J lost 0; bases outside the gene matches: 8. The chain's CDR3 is CASSQGAIGGANTGELFF. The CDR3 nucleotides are TGCGCCAGCAGCCAAGGGGCAATAGGGGGCGCGAACACCGGGGAGCTGTTTTTT.

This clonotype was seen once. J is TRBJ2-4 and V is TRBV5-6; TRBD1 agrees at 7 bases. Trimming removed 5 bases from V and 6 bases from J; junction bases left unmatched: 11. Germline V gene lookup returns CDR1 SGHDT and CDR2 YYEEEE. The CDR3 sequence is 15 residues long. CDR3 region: CASSETGIRLNIQYF. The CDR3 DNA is TGTGCCAGCAGTGAGACAGGGATCCGACTAAACATTCAGTACTTC. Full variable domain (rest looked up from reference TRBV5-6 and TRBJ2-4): DAGVTQSPTHLIKTRGQQVTLRCSPKSGHDTVSWYQQALGQGPQFIFQYYEEEERQRGNFPDRFSGHQFPNYSSELNVNALLLGDSALYLCASSETGIRLNIQYFGAGTRLSVL.

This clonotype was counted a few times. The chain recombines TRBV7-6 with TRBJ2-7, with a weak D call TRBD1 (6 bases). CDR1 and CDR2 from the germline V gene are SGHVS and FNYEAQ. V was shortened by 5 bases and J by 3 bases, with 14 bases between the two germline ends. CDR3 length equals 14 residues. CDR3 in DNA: TGTGCCAGCAGCCCCCAACAGGGACGCTACGAGCAGTACTTC. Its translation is CASSPQQGRYEQYF. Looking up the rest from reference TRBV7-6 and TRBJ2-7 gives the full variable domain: GAGVSQSPRYKVTKRGQDVALRCDPISGHVSLYWYRQALGQGPEFLTYFNYEAQQDKSGLPNDRFSAERPEGSISTLTIQRTEQRDSAMYRCASSPQQGRYEQYFGPGTRLTVT.

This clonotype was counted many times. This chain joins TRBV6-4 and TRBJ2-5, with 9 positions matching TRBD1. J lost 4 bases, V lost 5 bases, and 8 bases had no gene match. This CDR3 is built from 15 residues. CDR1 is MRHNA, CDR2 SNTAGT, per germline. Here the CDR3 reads CASSPDRGPTETQYF. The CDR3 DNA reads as TGTGCCAGCAGTCCGGACAGGGGACCTACAGAGACCCAGTACTTC.

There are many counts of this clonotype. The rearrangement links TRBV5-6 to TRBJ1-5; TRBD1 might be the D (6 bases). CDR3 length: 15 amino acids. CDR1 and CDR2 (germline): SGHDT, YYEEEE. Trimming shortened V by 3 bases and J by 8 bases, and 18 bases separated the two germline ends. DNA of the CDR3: TGTGCCAGCAGCTCCCTGGGGGACAATCAAGAGCCCCAGCATTTT. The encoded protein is CASSSLGDNQEPQHF.

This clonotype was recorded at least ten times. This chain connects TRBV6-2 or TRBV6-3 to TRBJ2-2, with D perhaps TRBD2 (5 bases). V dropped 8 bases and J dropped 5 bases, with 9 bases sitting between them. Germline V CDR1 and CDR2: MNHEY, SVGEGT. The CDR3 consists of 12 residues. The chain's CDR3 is CASRPGTGELFF. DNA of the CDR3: TGTGCCAGCCGACCGGGGACCGGGGAGCTGTTTTTT.

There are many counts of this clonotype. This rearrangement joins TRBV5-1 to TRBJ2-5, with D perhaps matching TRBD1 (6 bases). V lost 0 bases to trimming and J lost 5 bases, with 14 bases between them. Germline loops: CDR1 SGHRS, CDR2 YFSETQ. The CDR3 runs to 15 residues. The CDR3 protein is CASSLALGALETQYF. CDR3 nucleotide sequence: TGCGCCAGCAGCTTGGCCCTGGGGGCTTTGGAGACCCAGTACTTC.

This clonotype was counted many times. CDR3 DNA: TGTGCCAGCAGTGAACAGGGCACGGGCACCGGGGAGCTGTTTTTT. This translates into CASSEQGTGTGELFF. The chain uses TRBV2 and TRBJ2-2; maybe TRBD1 (5 bases). Germline lookup yields CDR1 SNHLY and CDR2 FYNNEI. The CDR3 runs to 15 residues. The V gene lost 2 bases and the J gene lost 4 bases, with 11 bases spanning the gap. Filled out from reference TRBV2 and TRBJ2-2, the complete variable domain reads EPEVTQTPSHQVTQMGQEVILRCVPISNHLYFYWYRQILGQKVEFLVSFYNNEISEKSEIFDDQFSVERPDGSNFTLKIRSTKLEDSAMYFCASSEQGTGTGELFFGEGSRLTVL.

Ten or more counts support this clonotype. The CDR3 DNA reads as TGTGCCAGCAGTTACGAGGGGGCAGATAACACCGGGGAGCTGTTTTTT. Protein: CASSYEGADNTGELFF. This rearrangement joins TRBV6-5 to TRBJ2-2; 7 nucleotides agree with TRBD1. The CDR3 extends over 16 amino acids. Germline V gene data show CDR1 as MNHEY and CDR2 as SVGAGI. The V segment lost 2 bases and the J segment 2 bases; nucleotides outside the gene matches: 5.

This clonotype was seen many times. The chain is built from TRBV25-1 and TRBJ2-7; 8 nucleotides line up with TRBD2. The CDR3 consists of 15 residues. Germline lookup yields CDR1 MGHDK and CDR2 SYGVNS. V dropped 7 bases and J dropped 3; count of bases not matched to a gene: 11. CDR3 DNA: TGTGCCAGCACGGGGGGGGCCGAACGAGGCTACGAGCAGTACTTC. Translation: CASTGGAERGYEQYF.

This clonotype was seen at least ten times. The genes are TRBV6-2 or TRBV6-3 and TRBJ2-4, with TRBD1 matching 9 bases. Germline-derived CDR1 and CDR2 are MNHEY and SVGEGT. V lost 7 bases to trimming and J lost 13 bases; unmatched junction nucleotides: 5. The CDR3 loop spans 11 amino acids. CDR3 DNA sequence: TGTGCCAGCACGGACAGGGGCAGGCAGTACTTC. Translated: CASTDRGRQYF.

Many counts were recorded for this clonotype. CDR3 residues: CAIMSGGTDTQYF. For the CDR3, the DNA is TGTGCCATCATGAGCGGGGGGACAGATACGCAGTATTTT. The chain uses TRBV10-3 and TRBJ2-3, with 9 bases that match TRBD2. The ends lost 7 bases at V and 3 bases at J; junction bases unmatched: 2. Germline CDR1 and CDR2: ENHRY and SYGVKD. The CDR3 has 13 amino acids.

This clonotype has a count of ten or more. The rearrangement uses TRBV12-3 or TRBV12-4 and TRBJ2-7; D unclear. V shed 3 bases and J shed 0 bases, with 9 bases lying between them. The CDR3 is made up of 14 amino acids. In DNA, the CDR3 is TGTGCCAGCAGTTTGTTAGTCGGCTCCTACGAGCAGTACTTC. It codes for CASSLLVGSYEQYF.

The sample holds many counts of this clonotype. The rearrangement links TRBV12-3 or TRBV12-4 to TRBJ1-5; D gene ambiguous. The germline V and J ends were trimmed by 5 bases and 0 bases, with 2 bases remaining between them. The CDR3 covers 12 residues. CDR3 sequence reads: CASSNSNQPQHF. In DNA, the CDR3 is TGTGCCAGCAGTAATAGCAATCAGCCCCAGCATTTT.

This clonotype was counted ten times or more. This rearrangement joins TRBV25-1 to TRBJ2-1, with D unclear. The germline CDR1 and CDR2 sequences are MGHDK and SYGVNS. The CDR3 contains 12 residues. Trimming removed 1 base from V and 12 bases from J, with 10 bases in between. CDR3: CASSEWGSGQFF. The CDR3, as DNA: TGTGCCAGCAGTGAATGGGGATCGGGGCAGTTCTTC.

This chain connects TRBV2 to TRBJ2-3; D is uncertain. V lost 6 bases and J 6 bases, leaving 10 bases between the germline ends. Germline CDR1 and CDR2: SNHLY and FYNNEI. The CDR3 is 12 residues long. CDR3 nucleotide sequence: TGTGCCAGCAGCCCATCGCAGGATACGCAGTATTTT. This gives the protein CASSPSQDTQYF.

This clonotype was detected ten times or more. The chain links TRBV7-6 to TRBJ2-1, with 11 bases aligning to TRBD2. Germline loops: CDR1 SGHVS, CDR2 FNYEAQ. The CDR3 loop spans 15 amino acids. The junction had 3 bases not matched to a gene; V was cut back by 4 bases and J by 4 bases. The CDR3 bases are TGTGCCAGCAGCTCCGCTAGCGGGGGGTACAATGAGCAGTTCTTC. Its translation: CASSSASGGYNEQFF.